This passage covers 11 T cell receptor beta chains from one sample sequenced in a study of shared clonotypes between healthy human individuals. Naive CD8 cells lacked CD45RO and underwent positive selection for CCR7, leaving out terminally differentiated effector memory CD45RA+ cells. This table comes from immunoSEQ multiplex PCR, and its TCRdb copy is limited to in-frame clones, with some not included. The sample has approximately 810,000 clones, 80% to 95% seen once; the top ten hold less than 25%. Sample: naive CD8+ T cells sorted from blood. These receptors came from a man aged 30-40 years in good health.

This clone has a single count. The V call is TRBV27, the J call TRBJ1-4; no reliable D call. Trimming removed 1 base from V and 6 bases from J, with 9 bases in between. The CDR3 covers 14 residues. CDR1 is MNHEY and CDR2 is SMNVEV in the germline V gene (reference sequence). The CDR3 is CASSLLGDDEKLFF. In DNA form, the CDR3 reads TGTGCCAGCAGTTTATTGGGAGATGATGAAAAACTGTTTTTT.

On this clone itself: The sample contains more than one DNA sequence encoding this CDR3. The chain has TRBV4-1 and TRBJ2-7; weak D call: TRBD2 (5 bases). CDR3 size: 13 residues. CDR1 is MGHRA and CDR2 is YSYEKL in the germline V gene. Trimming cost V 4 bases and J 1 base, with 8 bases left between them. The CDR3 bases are TGCGCCAGCAGCCCAACGGGATCCTACGAGCAGTACTTC. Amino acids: CASSPTGSYEQYF.

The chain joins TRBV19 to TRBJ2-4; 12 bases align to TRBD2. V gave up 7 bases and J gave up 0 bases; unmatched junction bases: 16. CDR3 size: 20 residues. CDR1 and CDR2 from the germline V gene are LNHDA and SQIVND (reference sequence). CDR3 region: CASTPGGLAGRFLAKNIQYF. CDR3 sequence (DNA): TGTGCCAGTACCCCGGGGGGACTAGCGGGCCGGTTTCTAGCCAAAAACATTCAGTACTTC.

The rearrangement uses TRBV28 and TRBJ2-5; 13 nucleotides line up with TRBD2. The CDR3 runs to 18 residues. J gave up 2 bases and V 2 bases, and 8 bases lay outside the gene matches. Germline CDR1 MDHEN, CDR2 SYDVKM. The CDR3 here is CASSLNFGTSGVQETQYF. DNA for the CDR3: TGTGCCAGCAGTTTAAACTTCGGGACTAGCGGGGTACAAGAGACCCAGTACTTC.

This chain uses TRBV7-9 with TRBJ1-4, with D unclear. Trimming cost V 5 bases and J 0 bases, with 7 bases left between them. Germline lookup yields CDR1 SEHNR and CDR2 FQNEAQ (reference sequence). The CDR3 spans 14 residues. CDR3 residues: CASSITPTNEKLFF. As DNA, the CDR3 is TGTGCCAGCAGCATCACCCCAACTAATGAAAAACTGTTTTTT.

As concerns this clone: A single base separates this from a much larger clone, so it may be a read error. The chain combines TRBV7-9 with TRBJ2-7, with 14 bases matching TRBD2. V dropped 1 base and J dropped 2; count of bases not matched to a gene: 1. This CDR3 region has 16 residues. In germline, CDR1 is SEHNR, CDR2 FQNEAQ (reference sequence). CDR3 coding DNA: TGTGCCAGCAGCTTAGGACTAGCGGGAGGGCCCTACGAGCAGTACTTC. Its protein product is CASSLGLAGGPYEQYF.

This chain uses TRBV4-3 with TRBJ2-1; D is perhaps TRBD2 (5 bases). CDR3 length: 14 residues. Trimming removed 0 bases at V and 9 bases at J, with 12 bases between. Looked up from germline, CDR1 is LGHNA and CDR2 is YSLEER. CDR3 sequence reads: CASSQDIGVPEQFF. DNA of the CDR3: TGCGCCAGCAGCCAAGATATCGGGGTCCCTGAGCAGTTCTTC.

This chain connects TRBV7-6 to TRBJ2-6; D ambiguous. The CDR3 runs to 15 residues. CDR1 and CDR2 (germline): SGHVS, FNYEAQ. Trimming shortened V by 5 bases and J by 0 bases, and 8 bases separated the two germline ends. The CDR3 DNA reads TGTGCCAGCAGCCGCTTGGTCTCTGGGGCCAACGTCCTGACTTTC. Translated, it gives CASSRLVSGANVLTF.

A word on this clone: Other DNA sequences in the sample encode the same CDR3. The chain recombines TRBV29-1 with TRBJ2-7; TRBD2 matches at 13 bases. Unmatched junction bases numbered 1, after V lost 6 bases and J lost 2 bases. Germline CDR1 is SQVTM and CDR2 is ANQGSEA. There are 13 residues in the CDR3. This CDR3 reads CSVGTSGTYEQYF. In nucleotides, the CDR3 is TGCAGCGTAGGGACTAGCGGGACCTACGAGCAGTACTTC.

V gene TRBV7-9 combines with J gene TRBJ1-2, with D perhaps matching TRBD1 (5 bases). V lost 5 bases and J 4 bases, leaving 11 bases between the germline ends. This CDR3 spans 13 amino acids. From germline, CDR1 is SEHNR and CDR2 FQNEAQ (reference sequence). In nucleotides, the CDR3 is TGTGCCAGCAGCGGGATGGGGCGCTATGGCTACACCTTC. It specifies CASSGMGRYGYTF.

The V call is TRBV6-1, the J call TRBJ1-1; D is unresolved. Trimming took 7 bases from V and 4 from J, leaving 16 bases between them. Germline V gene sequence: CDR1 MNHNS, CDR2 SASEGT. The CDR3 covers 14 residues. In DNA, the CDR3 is TGTGCCAGCACCAAGTCTTGGCAAATCACTGAAGCTTTCTTT. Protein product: CASTKSWQITEAFF.